The 3 T cell receptor beta chains reported below all come from one sample, sequenced in a study of blood T cells in healthy people across ages. Next came a second PCR, run for about 7 to 12 cycles, which used a sample-barcoded 5' primer along with a J-beta primer mix. Using its own MiXCR run on the 5' RACE reads, TCRdb lists one record per CDR3 protein. The top ten clones hold 4% of a sample with around 1,600,000 distinct CDR3 sequences, 35% to 45% of them seen once. The specimen was blood. These receptors were collected from a woman aged 18 to 35 in good health.

The genes are TRBV20-1 and TRBJ2-1, with D unclear. Germline-derived CDR1 and CDR2 are DFQATT and SNEGSKA (reference sequence). This CDR3 is built from 13 residues. The germline V and J ends were trimmed by 7 bases and 5 bases, with 15 bases remaining between them. For the CDR3, the DNA is TGCAGTGACTTTCCCCGCGGCCACAATGAGCAGTTCTTC. Protein product: CSDFPRGHNEQFF.

The chain recombines TRBV4-1 with TRBJ2-7; 11 bases line up with TRBD2. CDR3 length: 17 residues. J was trimmed by 7 bases and V by 6 bases; bases with no gene match: 17. CDR1 is MGHRA, CDR2 YSYEKL, per germline. The CDR3, as DNA: TGCGCCAGCAGTCATGACGCCCTAGCGGGAGGTACGAATGAGCAGTACTTC. This gives the protein CASSHDALAGGTNEQYF.

The V call is TRBV15, the J call TRBJ2-1, with 11 positions matching TRBD2. The CDR3 totals 18 residues. V shed 1 base, J shed 2 bases, and the junction held 7 bases outside the gene matches. Germline V CDR1 and CDR2: LNHNV, YYDKDF (reference sequence). The chain's CDR3 is CATSRGLAGPLTYNEQFF. CDR3 sequence (DNA): TGTGCCACCAGCAGAGGACTAGCGGGGCCCCTCACCTACAATGAGCAGTTCTTC.